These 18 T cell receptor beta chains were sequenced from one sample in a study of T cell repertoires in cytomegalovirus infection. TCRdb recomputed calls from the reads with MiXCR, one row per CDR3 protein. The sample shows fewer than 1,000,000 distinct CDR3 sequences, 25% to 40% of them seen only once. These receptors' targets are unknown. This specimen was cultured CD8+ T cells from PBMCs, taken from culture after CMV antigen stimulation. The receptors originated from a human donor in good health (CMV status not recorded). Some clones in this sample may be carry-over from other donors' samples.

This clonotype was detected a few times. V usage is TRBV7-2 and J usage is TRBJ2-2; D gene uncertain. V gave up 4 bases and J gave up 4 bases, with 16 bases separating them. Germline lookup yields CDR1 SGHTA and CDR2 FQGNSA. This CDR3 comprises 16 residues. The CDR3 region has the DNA TGTGCCAGCAGCTCTACAACCGGAGTGTTCACCGGGGAGCTGTTTTTT. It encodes CASSSTTGVFTGELFF.

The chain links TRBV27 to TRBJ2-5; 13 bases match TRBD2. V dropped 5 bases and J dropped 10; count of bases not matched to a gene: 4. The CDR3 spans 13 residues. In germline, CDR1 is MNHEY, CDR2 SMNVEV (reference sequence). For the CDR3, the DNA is TGTGCCAGCAGTCCGGGACTAGCGGGGAGCCAGTACTTC. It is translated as CASSPGLAGSQYF.

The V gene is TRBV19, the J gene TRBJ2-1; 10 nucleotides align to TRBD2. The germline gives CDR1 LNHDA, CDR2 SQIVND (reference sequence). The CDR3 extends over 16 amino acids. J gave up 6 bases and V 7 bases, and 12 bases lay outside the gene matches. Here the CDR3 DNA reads TGTGCCAGTACCCTGGGCGGGGCTAGCGGGGGCAATGAGCAGTTCTTC. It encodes CASTLGGASGGNEQFF.

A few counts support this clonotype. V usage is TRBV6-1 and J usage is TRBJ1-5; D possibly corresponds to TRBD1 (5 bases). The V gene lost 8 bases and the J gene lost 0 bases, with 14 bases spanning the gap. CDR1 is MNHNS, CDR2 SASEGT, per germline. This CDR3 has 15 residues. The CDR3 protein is CASVRGTYSNQPQHF. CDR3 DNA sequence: TGTGCCAGCGTGCGGGGGACCTATAGCAATCAGCCCCAGCATTTT.

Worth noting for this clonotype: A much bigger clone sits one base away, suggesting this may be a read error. CDR3 amino acids: CASSLIGREAYEQYV. The CDR3 nucleotides are TGTGCCAGCAGCTTAATTGGCAGGGAGGCCTACGAGCAGTACGTC. The chain is built from TRBV11-1 and TRBJ2-7; a possible D gene is TRBD2 (6 bases). This CDR3 has 15 amino acids. CDR1 and CDR2 from the germline V gene are SGHAT and FQDESV (reference sequence). V was shortened by 2 bases and J by 2 bases, with 13 bases between the two germline ends.

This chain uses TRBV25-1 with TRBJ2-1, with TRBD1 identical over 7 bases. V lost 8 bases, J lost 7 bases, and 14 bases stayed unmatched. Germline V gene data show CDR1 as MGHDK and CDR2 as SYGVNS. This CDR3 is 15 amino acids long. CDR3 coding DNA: TGTGCCAGCCTTACTAGGGGGCGCGGGTTTAATGAGCAGTTCTTC. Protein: CASLTRGRGFNEQFF.

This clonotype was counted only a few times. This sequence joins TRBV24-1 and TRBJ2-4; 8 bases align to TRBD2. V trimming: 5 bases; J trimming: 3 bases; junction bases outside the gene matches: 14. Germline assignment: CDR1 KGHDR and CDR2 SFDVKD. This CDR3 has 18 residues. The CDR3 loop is CATSVPPRGRGGKNIQYF. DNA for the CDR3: TGTGCCACCAGTGTCCCTCCCAGGGGTCGGGGGGGCAAAAACATTCAGTACTTC.

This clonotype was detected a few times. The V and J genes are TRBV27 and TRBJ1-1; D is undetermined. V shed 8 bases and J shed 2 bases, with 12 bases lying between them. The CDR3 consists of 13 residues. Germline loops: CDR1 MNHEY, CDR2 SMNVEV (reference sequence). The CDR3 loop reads CASGLFRNTEAFF. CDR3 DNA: TGTGCCAGCGGCCTATTTCGAAACACTGAAGCTTTCTTT.

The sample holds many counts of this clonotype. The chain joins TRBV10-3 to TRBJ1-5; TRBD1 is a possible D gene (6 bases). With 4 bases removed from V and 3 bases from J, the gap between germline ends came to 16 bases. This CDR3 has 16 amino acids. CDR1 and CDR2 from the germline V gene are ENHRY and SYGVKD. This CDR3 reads CAISGGRSGVNQPQHF. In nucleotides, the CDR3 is TGTGCCATCAGTGGAGGGAGATCAGGGGTCAATCAGCCCCAGCATTTT.

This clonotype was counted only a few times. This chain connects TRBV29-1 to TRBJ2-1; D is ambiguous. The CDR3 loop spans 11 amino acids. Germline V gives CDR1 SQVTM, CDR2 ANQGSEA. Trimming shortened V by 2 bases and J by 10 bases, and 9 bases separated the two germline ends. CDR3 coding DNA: TGCAGCGTTGAAACGTTGGGGGAGCAGTTCTTC. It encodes CSVETLGEQFF.

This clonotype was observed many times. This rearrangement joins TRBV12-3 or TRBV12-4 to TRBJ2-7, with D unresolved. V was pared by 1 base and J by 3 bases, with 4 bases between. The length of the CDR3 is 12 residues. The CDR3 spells CASSLGRYEQYV. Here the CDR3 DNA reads TGTGCCAGCAGTTTAGGTCGCTACGAGCAGTACGTC.

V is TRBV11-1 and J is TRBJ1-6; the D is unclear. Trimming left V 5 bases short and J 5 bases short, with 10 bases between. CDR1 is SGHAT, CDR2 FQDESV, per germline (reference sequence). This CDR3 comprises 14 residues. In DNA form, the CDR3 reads TGTGCCAGCAGCCTCTTCTCGGATAATTCACCCCTCCACTTT. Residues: CASSLFSDNSPLHF.

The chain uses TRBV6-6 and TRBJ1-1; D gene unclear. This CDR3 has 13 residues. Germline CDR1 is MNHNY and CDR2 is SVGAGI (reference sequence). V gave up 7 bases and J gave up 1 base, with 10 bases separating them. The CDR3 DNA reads TGTGCCAGCACCACCGGCCCGAACACTGAAGCTTTCTTT. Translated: CASTTGPNTEAFF.

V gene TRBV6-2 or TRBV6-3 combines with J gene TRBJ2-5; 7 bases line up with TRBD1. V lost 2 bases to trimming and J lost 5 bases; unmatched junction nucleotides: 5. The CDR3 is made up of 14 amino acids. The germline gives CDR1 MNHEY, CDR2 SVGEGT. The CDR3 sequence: CASSYPTGVETQYF. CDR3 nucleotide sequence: TGTGCCAGCAGTTACCCCACAGGGGTGGAGACCCAGTACTTC.

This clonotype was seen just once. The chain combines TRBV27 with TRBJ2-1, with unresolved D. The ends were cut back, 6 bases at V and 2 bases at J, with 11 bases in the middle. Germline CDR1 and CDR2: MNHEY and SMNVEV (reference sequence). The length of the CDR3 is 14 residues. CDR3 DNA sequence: TGTGCCAGCAGCGGAACGAGGACCTACAATGAGCAGTTCTTC. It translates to CASSGTRTYNEQFF.

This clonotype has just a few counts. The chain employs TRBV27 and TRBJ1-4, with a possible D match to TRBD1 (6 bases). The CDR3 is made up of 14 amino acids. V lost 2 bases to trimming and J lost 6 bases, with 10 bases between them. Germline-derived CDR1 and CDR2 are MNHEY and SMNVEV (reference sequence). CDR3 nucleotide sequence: TGTGCCAGCAGTTTAGGGAGGGGGGATGAAAAACTGTTTTTT. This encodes CASSLGRGDEKLFF.

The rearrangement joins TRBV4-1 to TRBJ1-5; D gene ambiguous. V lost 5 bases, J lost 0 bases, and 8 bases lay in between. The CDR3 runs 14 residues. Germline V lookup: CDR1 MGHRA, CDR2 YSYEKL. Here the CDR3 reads CASSETNSNQPQHF. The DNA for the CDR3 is TGCGCCAGCAGCGAAACAAATAGCAATCAGCCCCAGCATTTT.

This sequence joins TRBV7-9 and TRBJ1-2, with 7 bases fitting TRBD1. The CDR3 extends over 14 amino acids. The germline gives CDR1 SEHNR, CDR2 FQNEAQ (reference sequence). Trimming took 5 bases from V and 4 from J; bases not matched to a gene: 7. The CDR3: CASSNGTAGYGYTF. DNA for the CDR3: TGTGCCAGCAGCAACGGGACAGCCGGCTATGGCTACACCTTC.